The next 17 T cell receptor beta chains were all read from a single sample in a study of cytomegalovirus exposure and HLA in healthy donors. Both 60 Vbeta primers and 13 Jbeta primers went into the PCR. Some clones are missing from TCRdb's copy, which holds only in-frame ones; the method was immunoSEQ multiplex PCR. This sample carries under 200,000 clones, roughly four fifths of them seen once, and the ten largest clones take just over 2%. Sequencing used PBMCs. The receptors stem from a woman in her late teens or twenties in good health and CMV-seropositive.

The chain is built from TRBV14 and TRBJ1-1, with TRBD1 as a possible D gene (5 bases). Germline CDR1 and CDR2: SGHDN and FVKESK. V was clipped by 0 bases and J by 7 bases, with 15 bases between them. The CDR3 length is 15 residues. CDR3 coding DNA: TGTGCCAGCAGCCAAGACTGGCGGGGCCGGGGTGAAGCTTTCTTT. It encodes CASSQDWRGRGEAFF.

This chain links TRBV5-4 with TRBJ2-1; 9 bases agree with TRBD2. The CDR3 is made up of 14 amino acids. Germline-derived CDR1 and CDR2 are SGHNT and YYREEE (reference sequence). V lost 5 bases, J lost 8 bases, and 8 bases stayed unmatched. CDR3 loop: CASSRGRGGYEQFF. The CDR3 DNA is TGTGCCAGCAGTCGGGGGCGGGGGGGTTATGAGCAGTTCTTC. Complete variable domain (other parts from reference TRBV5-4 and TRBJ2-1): ETGVTQSPTHLIKTRGQQVTLRCSSQSGHNTVSWYQQALGQGPQFIFQYYREEENGRGNFPPRFSGLQFPNYSSELNVNALELDDSALYLCASSRGRGGYEQFFGPGTRLTVL.

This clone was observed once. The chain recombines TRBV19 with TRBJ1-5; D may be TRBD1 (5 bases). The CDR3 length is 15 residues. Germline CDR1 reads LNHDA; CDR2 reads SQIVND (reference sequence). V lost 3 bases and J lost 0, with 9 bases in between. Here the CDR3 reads CASSMDTGSNQPQHF. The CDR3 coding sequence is TGTGCCAGTAGTATGGACACCGGTAGCAATCAGCCCCAGCATTTT.

CDR3 residues: CASSYRGTSTDTQYF. CDR3 nucleotide sequence: TGTGCCAGCAGTTATCGAGGGACTTCCACAGATACGCAGTATTTT. The chain has TRBV6-5 and TRBJ2-3; possible D gene TRBD2, 6 bases. The V and J ends lost 3 bases and 2 bases respectively, with 12 bases between them. Per the germline V gene, CDR1 is MNHEY and CDR2 is SVGAGI. There are 15 residues in the CDR3.

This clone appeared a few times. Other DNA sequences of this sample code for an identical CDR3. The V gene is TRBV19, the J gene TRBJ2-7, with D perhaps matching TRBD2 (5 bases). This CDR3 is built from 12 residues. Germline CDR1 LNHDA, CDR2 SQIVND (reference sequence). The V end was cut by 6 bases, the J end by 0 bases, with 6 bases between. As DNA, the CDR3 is TGTGCCAGTAGCCGGGGCTCCTACGAGCAGTACTTC. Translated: CASSRGSYEQYF.

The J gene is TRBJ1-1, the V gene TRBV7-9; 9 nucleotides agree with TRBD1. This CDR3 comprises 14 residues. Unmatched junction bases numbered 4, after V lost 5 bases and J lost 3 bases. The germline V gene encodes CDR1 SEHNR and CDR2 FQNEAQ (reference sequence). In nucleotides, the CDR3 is TGTGCCAGCAGCCTGGGACAGGGCCACACTGAAGCTTTCTTT. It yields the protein CASSLGQGHTEAFF.

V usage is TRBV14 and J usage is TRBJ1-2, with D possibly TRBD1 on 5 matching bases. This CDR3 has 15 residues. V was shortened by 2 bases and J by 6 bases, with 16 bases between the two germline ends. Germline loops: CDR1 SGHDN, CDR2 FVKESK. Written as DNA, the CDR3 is TGTGCCAGCAGCCAACATAACTGGGGGGTTGATGGCTACACCTTC. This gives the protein CASSQHNWGVDGYTF. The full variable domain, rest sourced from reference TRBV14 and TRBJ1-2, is EAGVTQFPSHSVIEKGQTVTLRCDPISGHDNLYWYRRVMGKEIKFLLHFVKESKQDESGMPNNRFLAERTGGTYSTLKVQPAELEDSGVYFCASSQHNWGVDGYTFGSGTRLTVV.

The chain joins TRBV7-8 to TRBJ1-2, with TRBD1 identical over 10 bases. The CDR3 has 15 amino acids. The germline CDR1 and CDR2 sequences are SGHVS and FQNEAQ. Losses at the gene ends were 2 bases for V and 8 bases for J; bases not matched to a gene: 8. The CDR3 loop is CASSLRLGTGDGYTF. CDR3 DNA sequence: TGTGCCAGCAGCTTACGTCTTGGGACAGGGGACGGCTACACCTTC.

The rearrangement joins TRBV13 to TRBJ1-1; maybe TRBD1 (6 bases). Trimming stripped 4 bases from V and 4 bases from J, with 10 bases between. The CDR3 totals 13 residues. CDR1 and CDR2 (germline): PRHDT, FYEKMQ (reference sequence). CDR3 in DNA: TGTGCCAGCAGCTCCGGACAGATCACTGAAGCTTTCTTT. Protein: CASSSGQITEAFF.

The CDR3, as DNA: TGTGCCAGCAGCTTAGCCGACTCATATGGCTACACCTTC. Amino acid sequence: CASSLADSYGYTF. The rearrangement links TRBV7-2 to TRBJ1-2; D call uncertain. V gave up 0 bases and J gave up 5 bases, with 7 bases separating them. This CDR3 has 13 amino acids. The germline gives CDR1 SGHTA, CDR2 FQGNSA.

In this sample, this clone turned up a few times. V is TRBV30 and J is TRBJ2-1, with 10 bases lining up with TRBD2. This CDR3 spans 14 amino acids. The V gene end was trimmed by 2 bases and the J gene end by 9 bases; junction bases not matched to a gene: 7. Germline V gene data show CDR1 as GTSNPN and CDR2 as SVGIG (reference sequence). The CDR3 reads CAWSSGGALSEQFF. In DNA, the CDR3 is TGTGCCTGGAGTAGCGGGGGGGCCTTGAGTGAGCAGTTCTTC.

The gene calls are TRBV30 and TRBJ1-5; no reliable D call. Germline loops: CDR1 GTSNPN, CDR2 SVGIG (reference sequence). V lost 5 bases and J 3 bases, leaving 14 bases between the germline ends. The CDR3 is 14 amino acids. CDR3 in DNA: TGTGCCTGGTCCTACGTCCAGGCCAATCAGCCCCAGCATTTT. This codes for CAWSYVQANQPQHF.

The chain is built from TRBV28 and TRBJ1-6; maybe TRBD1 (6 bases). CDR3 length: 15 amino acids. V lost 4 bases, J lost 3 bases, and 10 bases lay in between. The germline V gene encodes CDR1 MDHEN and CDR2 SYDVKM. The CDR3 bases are TGTGCCAGCAGTTCAGGGGCCCACTATAATTCACCCCTCCACTTT. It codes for CASSSGAHYNSPLHF. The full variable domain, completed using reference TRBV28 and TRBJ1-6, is DVKVTQSSRYLVKRTGEKVFLECVQDMDHENMFWYRQDPGLGLRLIYFSYDVKMKEKGDIPEGYSVSREKKERFSLILESASTNQTSMYLCASSSGAHYNSPLHFGNGTRLTVT.

The CDR3 reads CASSPIAGITDTQYF. The CDR3 DNA is TGCGCCAGCAGCCCTATAGCGGGGATTACAGATACGCAGTATTTT. The chain recombines TRBV4-3 with TRBJ2-3, with TRBD2 matching over 8 bases. V lost 4 bases, J lost 3 bases, and 6 bases stayed unmatched. CDR3 length equals 15 residues. The germline V gene has CDR1 LGHNA and CDR2 YSLEER.

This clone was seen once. The CDR3 protein is CASCGTSGAQTQYF. The CDR3 DNA is TGTGCCAGCTGTGGGACTAGCGGGGCTCAGACCCAGTACTTC. The rearrangement links TRBV5-6 to TRBJ2-5, with 13 bases lining up with TRBD2. The CDR3 has 14 amino acids. Trimming at V came to 7 bases and at J to 6 bases, leaving 6 bases not matched to a gene. Germline loops: CDR1 SGHDT, CDR2 YYEEEE. The whole variable domain, filled in from reference TRBV5-6 and TRBJ2-5, reads DAGVTQSPTHLIKTRGQQVTLRCSPKSGHDTVSWYQQALGQGPQFIFQYYEEEERQRGNFPDRFSGHQFPNYSSELNVNALLLGDSALYLCASCGTSGAQTQYFGPGTRLLVL.

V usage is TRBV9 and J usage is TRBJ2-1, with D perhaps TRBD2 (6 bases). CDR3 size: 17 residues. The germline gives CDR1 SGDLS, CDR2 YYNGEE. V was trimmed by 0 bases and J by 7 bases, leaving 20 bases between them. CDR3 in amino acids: CASSVDEFGDWINEQFF. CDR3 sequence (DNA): TGTGCCAGCAGCGTAGACGAGTTTGGGGACTGGATTAATGAGCAGTTCTTC.

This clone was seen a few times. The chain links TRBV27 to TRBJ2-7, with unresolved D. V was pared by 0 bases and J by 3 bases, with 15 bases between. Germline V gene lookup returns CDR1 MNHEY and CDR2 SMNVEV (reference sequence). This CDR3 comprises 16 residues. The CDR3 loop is CASSLSLSYSLYEQYF. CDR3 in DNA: TGTGCCAGCAGTTTATCGTTGAGTTACAGCCTCTACGAGCAGTACTTC.